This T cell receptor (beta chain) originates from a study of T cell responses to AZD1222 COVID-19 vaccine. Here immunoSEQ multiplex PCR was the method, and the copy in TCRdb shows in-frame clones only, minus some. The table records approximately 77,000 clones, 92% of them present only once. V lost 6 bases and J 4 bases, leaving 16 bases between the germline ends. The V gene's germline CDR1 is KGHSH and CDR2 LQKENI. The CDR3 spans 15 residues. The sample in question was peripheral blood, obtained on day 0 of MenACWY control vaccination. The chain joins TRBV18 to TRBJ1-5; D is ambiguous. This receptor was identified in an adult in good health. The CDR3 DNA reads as TGTGCCAGCTCCCCTGACGGGGTAGAAAATCAGCCCCAGCATTTT. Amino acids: CASSPDGVENQPQHF.